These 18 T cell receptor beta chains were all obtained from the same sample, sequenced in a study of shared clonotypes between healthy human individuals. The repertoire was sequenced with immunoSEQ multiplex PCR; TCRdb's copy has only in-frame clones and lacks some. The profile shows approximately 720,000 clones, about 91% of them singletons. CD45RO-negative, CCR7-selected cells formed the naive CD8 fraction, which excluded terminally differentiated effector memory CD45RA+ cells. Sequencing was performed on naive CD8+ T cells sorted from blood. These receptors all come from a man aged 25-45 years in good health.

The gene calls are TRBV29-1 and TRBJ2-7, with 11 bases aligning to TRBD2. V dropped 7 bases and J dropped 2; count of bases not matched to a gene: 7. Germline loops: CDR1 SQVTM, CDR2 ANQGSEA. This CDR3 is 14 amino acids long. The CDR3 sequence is CSAVKLAGAYEQYF. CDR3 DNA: TGCAGCGCTGTAAAACTAGCGGGAGCCTACGAGCAGTACTTC.

CDR3 coding DNA: TGCACGGAAACACAGGGGGGGCCTGGCTACACCTTC. It encodes CTETQGGPGYTF. This chain links TRBV29-1 with TRBJ1-2; 8 nucleotides agree with TRBD1. This CDR3 is built from 12 residues. Germline assignment: CDR1 SQVTM and CDR2 ANQGSEA.

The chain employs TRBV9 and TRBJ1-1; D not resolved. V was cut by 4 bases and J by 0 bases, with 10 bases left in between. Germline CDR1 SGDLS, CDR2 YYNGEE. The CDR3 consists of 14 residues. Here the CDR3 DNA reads TGTGCCAGCAGCCCCCCTTCTATGAACACTGAAGCTTTCTTT. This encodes CASSPPSMNTEAFF.

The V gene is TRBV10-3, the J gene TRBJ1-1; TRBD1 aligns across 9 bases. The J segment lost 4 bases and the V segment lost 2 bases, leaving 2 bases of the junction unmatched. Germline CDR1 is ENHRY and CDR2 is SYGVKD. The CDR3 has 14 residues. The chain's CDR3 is CAISEMDRGTEAFF. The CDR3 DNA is TGTGCCATCAGTGAGATGGACAGGGGCACTGAAGCTTTCTTT.

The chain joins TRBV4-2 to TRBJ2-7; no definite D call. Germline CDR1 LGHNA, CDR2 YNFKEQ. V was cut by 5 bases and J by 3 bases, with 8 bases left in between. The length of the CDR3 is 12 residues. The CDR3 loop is CASSGSGYEQYF. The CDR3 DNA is TGTGCCAGCAGCGGCTCGGGCTACGAGCAGTACTTC.

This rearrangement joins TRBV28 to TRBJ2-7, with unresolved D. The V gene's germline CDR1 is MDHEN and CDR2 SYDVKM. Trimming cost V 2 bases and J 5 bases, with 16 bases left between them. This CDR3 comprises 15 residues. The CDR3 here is CASSLRLFGRDEQYF. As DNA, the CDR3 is TGTGCCAGCAGTTTAAGACTGTTCGGAAGGGACGAGCAGTACTTC.

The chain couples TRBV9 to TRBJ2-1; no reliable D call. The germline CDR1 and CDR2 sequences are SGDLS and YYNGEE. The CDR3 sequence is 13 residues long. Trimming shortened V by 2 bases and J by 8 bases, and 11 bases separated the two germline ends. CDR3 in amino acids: CASSVGWEHEQFF. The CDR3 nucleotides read TGTGCCAGCAGCGTCGGCTGGGAACATGAGCAGTTCTTC. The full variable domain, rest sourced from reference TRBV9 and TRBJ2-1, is DSGVTQTPKHLITATGQRVTLRCSPRSGDLSVYWYQQSLDQGLQFLIQYYNGEERAKGNILERFSAQQFPDLHSELNLSSLELGDSALYFCASSVGWEHEQFFGPGTRLTVL.

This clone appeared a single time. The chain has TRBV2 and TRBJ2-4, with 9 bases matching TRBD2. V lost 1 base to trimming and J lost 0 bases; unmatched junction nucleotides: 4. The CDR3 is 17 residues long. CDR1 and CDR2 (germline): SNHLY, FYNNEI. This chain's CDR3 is CASSEGLAALAKNIQYF. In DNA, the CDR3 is TGTGCCAGCAGTGAAGGACTAGCGGCTTTAGCCAAAAACATTCAGTACTTC.

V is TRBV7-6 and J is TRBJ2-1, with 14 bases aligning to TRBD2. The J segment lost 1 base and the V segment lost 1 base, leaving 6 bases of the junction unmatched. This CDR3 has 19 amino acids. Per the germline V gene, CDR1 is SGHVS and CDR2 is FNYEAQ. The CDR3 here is CASSLEGTSGSRSYNEQFF. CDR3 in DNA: TGTGCCAGCAGCTTAGAAGGGACTAGCGGGAGTAGGTCCTACAATGAGCAGTTCTTC.

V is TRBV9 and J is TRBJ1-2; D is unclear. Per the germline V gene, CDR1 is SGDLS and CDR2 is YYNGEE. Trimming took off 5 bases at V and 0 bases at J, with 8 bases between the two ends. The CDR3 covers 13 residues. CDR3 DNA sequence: TGTGCCAGCAGTGCCGGGACTAACTATGGCTACACCTTC. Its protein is CASSAGTNYGYTF.

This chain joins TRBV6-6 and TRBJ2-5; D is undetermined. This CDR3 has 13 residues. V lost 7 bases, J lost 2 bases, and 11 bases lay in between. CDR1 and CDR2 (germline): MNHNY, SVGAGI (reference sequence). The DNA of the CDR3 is TGTGCCAGCACCGGGCAGACTCAAGAGACCCAGTACTTC. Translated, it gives CASTGQTQETQYF.

CDR3 nucleotides: TGTGCCAGCAGCCAACAACGGGGAACTAGCGTGTCCTACGAGCAGTACTTC. Protein sequence: CASSQQRGTSVSYEQYF. V usage is TRBV11-2 and J usage is TRBJ2-7, with TRBD2 matching 7 bases. Losses at the gene ends were 5 bases for V and 1 base for J; bases not matched to a gene: 14. Germline CDR1 and CDR2: SGHAT and FQNNGV. CDR3 length: 17 residues.

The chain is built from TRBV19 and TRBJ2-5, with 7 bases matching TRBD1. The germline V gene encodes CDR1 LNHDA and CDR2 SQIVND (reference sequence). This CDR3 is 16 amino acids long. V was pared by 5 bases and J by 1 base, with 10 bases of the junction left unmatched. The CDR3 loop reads CASSPGTVGSQETQYF. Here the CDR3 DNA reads TGTGCCAGTAGTCCCGGGACAGTAGGATCCCAAGAGACCCAGTACTTC.

CDR3 DNA: TGTGCCAGCAGCTGGGGGACTAGCGGGATCGGGCGCAAGGGAAATGAGCAGTTCTTC. Its protein is CASSWGTSGIGRKGNEQFF. The chain recombines TRBV7-9 with TRBJ2-1; 13 nucleotides match TRBD2. The junction had 16 bases not matched to a gene; V was cut back by 4 bases and J by 7 bases. Germline CDR1 is SEHNR and CDR2 is FQNEAQ (reference sequence). The CDR3 covers 19 residues. The full variable domain, in which reference TRBV7-9 and TRBJ2-1 provide the parts outside the CDR3, is DTGVSQNPRHKITKRGQNVTFRCDPISEHNRLYWYRQTLGQGPEFLTYFQNEAQLEKSRLLSDRFSAERPKGSFSTLEIQRTEQGDSAMYLCASSWGTSGIGRKGNEQFFGPGTRLTVL.

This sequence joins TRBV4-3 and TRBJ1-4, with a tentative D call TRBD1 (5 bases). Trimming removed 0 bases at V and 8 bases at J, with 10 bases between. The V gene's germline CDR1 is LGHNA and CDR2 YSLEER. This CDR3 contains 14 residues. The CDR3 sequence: CASSQEGEQEKLFF. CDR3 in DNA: TGCGCCAGCAGCCAAGAGGGGGAACAAGAAAAACTGTTTTTT.

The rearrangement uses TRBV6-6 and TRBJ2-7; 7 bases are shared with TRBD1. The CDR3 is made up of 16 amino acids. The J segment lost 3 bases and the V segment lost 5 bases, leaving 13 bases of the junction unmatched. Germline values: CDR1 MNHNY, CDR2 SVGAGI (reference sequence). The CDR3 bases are TGTGCCAGCAGTCCAAACCCCGGGACAGTCATCTACGAGCAGTACTTC. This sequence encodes CASSPNPGTVIYEQYF.

CDR3 DNA: TGTGCCAGCAGCCTGAGGGGACAGATCCAAGAGACCCAGTACTTC. This codes for CASSLRGQIQETQYF. The V gene is TRBV7-9, the J gene TRBJ2-5, with 7 bases matching TRBD1. Germline V gene lookup returns CDR1 SEHNR and CDR2 FQNEAQ (reference sequence). V lost 5 bases to trimming and J lost 1 base; unmatched junction nucleotides: 7. The CDR3 length is 15 residues.

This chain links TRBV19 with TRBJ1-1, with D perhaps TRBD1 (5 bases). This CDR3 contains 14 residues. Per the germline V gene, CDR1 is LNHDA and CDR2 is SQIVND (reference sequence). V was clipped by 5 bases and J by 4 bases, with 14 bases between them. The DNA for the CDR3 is TGTGCCAGTAGTGGGGGTGGGGTAACCACTGAAGCTTTCTTT. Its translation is CASSGGGVTTEAFF.